This entry features one T cell receptor beta chain sequence. The data originate from a study of blood T cell repertoires in COVID-19. Looked up from germline, CDR1 is MDHEN and CDR2 is SYDVKM. CDR3 length: 15 amino acids. Trimming took 6 bases from V and 7 from J; bases not matched to a gene: 11. Measured with immunoSEQ multiplex PCR; TCRdb has only the in-frame clones, and not every one. In the table there are 200,000 to 300,000 clones, 83% of which are singletons. Sequenced input: peripheral blood. The source of this sequence is a human donor in a cohort sampled during active COVID-19. The chain combines TRBV28 with TRBJ2-1; TRBD2 agrees at 8 bases. For the CDR3, the DNA is TGTGCCAGCAGCTTCCGGGAGGGGGTGTTGAATGAGCAGTTCTTC. Its protein is CASSFREGVLNEQFF.